This T cell receptor beta chain came from a study of T cell repertoires in cytomegalovirus infection. For the study at large: Recently identified HLA-C-restricted CMV epitopes were among the peptides used. Public signatures in TCR beta pointed to CMV infection and matching HLA type. Points from the study as a whole: The cumulative frequency of public TCR beta families distinguished individuals who carried CMV together with the relevant HLA. HLA-C-restricted CMV-specific TCR beta clonotypes were dominant in the ex vivo response.

This clonotype was observed at least ten times. Its antigen is still unknown. One entry per CDR3 protein results from TCRdb running MiXCR on the reads. The table records approximately 260,000 distinct CDR3 sequences, under 25% of them present only once. The junction had 12 bases not matched to a gene; V was cut back by 5 bases and J by 4 bases. Looked up from germline, CDR1 is SGHTA and CDR2 is FQGNSA. CDR3 length: 16 residues. The sample in question was cultured PBMCs, obtained from culture after CMV antigen stimulation. The rearrangement joins TRBV7-2 to TRBJ1-2; 8 nucleotides match TRBD1. The TCR sequence derives from a human donor in good health (CMV status not recorded). Some clones in this sample may be carry-over from other donors' samples. CDR3 DNA sequence: TGTGCCAGCAGCCCTCCGCCGGGACAGGCGCCCTATGGCTACACCTTC. Its protein is CASSPPPGQAPYGYTF.